The clone carrying this T cell receptor (beta chain) was seen more than once but under ten times. The sample belongs to a study of regulatory T cells in long-lasting Graves disease. Time point here: persistent/refractory GD, antithyroid drugs over 5 years with positive TRAb. Scientists built the TCR library using RNA that was extracted from PBMCs. CDR3 length equals 19 residues. CDR1 and CDR2 (germline): MNHEY, SVGEGT. Trimming at V came to 1 base and at J to 4 bases, leaving 16 bases not matched to a gene. Construction of TCR beta libraries relied on iRepertoire HTBI primers and on Arm-PCR targeting CDR3 regions. TCRdb used MiXCR to reprocess the multiplex PCR reads, holding one entry per CDR3 protein. The table lists 650,000 to 700,000 distinct CDR3 sequences, 30% of them singletons.

This sequence was found in a female donor with Graves disease. The rearrangement links TRBV6-2 or TRBV6-3 to TRBJ2-7; 10 bases map to TRBD2. The sequencing here drew on peripheral blood mononuclear cells (PBMCs), taken when the disease was refractory, from a patient treated with antithyroid drugs. The CDR3 DNA is TGTGCCAGCAGTTACTTCCCACCGGCTAGCGGGAGACGGCTTTACGAGCAGTACTTC. Its translation is CASSYFPPASGRRLYEQYF.